A selection of T cell receptor beta chains follows, all from one sample in a study of beta chain features in type 1 diabetes. Here immunoSEQ multiplex PCR was the method, and the copy in TCRdb shows in-frame clones only, minus some. Altogether around 340,000 clones are present, less than 9.5% being singletons, with the ten largest covering under 0.5%. Sequencing was performed on central memory CD4+ T cells from blood. The receptor source for this set is a woman between 18 and 29 years old in good health. CDR3s include the opening cysteine and the closing phenylalanine or tryptophan. The D gene is left open where the match is weak. Clone size is given for some rows only: seen once, a few or many times, or a class if the clone is expanded.

V: TRBV5-4; J: TRBJ2-7; D: -; length: 14; size: -; DNA: TGTGCCAGCAGCCCCCAAGGTGCTAGCTACGAGCAGTACTTC; CDR3: CASSPQGASYEQYF
V: TRBV5-6; J: TRBJ2-5; D: TRBD1; length: 19; size: -; DNA: TGTGCCAGCAGCTTAGCCAGGGGGCCCACCTACCGCGGGATAGAGACCCAGTACTTC; CDR3: CASSLARGPTYRGIETQYF
V: TRBV7-9; J: TRBJ2-2; D: -; length: 17; size: -; DNA: TGTGCCAGCAGCCCCAATGTTGGGACCCCGGGCGGCGGGGAGCTGTTTTTT; CDR3: CASSPNVGTPGGGELFF
V: TRBV28; J: TRBJ1-1; D: -; length: 13; size: few; DNA: TGTGCCAGCAGTTCGACAGCGAACACTGAAGCTTTCTTT; CDR3: CASSSTANTEAFF
V: TRBV5-5; J: TRBJ2-5; D: TRBD2; length: 19; size: -; DNA: TGTGCCAGCAGCTTGGGCTACCCCGGGACTAGCGGTTTTTTAAAGACCCAGTACTTC; CDR3: CASSLGYPGTSGFLKTQYF
V: TRBV7-6; J: TRBJ1-1; D: -; length: 13; size: -; DNA: TGTGCCAGCAGCATGGGTTGGCGTACTGAAGCTTTCTTT; CDR3: CASSMGWRTEAFF
V: TRBV7-2; J: TRBJ2-5; D: -; length: 16; size: -; DNA: TGTGCCAGCAGCTTAGGGTGGAGAGGAGGTCAAGAGACCCAGTACTTC; CDR3: CASSLGWRGGQETQYF
V: TRBV4-2; J: TRBJ2-5; D: -; length: 14; size: few; DNA: TGTGCCAGCAGCCAAGGTGACAACCAAGAGACCCAGTACTTC; CDR3: CASSQGDNQETQYF
V: TRBV6-5; J: TRBJ2-3; D: -; length: 15; size: few; DNA: TGTGCCAGCACCGTAACCTATCTAAGCACAGATACGCAGTATTTT; CDR3: CASTVTYLSTDTQYF
V: TRBV6-5; J: TRBJ2-1; D: TRBD1; length: 12; size: few; DNA: TGTGCCAGCAGTCTGGGGACAGGCCTCACGTTCTTC; CDR3: CASSLGTGLTFF
V: TRBV19; J: TRBJ2-7; D: TRBD2; length: 15; size: -; DNA: TGTGCCAGTAGTTCCCGGACTAGAAGTCCCTACGAGCAGTACTTC; CDR3: CASSSRTRSPYEQYF
V: TRBV7-2; J: TRBJ2-7; D: -; length: 15; size: many; DNA: TGTGCCAGCAGCTTAGACAGGAGTCGAACCTACGAGCAGTACTTC; CDR3: CASSLDRSRTYEQYF
V: TRBV6-6; J: TRBJ2-2; D: -; length: 14; size: few; DNA: TGTGCCAGCTATGAAGGCGGGACTACCGGGGAGCTGTTTTTT; CDR3: CASYEGGTTGELFF